Each of the 30 T cell receptor beta chains below was sequenced from the same sample in a study of blood T cell repertoires in COVID-19. Repertoires were generated with immunoSEQ multiplex PCR, while TCRdb's copy carries only in-frame clones and drops some. In the table there are 140,000 or so clones, about 83% of which are singletons. Material for sequencing was peripheral blood. The source of these receptors is a man younger than 45 with COVID-19, enrolled during active disease.

The V and J genes are TRBV7-6 and TRBJ1-1; D perhaps matches TRBD1 (6 bases). V was trimmed by 2 bases and J by 5 bases, leaving 15 bases between them. Germline loops: CDR1 SGHVS, CDR2 FNYEAQ. This CDR3 has 15 amino acids. The CDR3 reads CASSLTTGRGTEAFF. The CDR3 bases are TGTGCCAGCAGCTTAACGACAGGTCGGGGTACTGAAGCTTTCTTT.

The chain links TRBV18 to TRBJ1-1; weak D call: TRBD1 (6 bases). Germline assignment: CDR1 KGHSH and CDR2 LQKENI. Trimming left V 8 bases short and J 1 base short, with 8 bases between. This CDR3 has 12 residues. CDR3 DNA sequence: TGTGCCAGCATAGGGGGGAACACTGAAGCTTTCTTT. Its protein is CASIGGNTEAFF.

J is TRBJ2-7 and V is TRBV2, with TRBD2 matching 10 bases. CDR3 size: 17 residues. V lost 2 bases, J lost 4 bases, and 11 bases stayed unmatched. Looked up from germline, CDR1 is SNHLY and CDR2 is FYNNEI. The CDR3 is CASSEYRSGRTPYEQYF. The CDR3 DNA follows: TGTGCCAGCAGTGAATACCGTAGCGGGAGGACTCCATACGAGCAGTACTTC.

V gene TRBV11-2 combines with J gene TRBJ2-7; D perhaps matches TRBD2 (5 bases). The CDR3 is made up of 15 amino acids. V lost 1 base and J lost 2, with 12 bases in between. Germline V gene lookup returns CDR1 SGHAT and CDR2 FQNNGV. The chain's CDR3 is CASSLVDLGTYEQYF. The CDR3 DNA reads as TGTGCCAGCAGCTTAGTGGACCTCGGGACCTACGAGCAGTACTTC.

V is TRBV7-9 and J is TRBJ2-3; tentatively, D is TRBD1 (6 bases). The CDR3 contains 13 residues. V lost 5 bases, J lost 6 bases, and 12 bases lay in between. The V gene's germline CDR1 is SEHNR and CDR2 FQNEAQ (reference sequence). The CDR3 sequence: CASSITRGDTQYF. The CDR3 DNA reads TGTGCCAGCAGCATAACCAGGGGTGATACGCAGTATTTT.

The chain couples TRBV29-1 to TRBJ1-3, with D tentatively TRBD1 (6 bases). This CDR3 region has 14 residues. The V and J ends lost 6 bases and 2 bases respectively, with 14 bases between them. The germline gives CDR1 SQVTM, CDR2 ANQGSEA. Here the CDR3 reads CSVAPAGAGNTIYF. The CDR3 nucleotides are TGCAGCGTCGCCCCCGCAGGGGCTGGAAACACCATATATTTT.

The chain carries TRBV3-1 (or the pseudogene TRBV3-2) and TRBJ1-3, with D tentatively TRBD1 (5 bases). This CDR3 contains 14 residues. Trimming shortened V by 4 bases and J by 1 base, and 8 bases separated the two germline ends. The germline V gene encodes CDR1 LGHDT and CDR2 YNNKEL (reference sequence). CDR3 DNA sequence: TGTGCCAGCAGCCGCCAGGGTTCTGGAAACACCATATATTTT. Protein: CASSRQGSGNTIYF.

The CDR3 bases are TGTGCCAGCAGCCAAGATCTTAACAGGGCCTATGGCTACACCTTC. Translated: CASSQDLNRAYGYTF. The chain recombines TRBV3-1 (or the pseudogene TRBV3-2) with TRBJ1-2; tentatively, D is TRBD1 (6 bases). CDR1 and CDR2 from the germline V gene are LGHDT and YNNKEL (reference sequence). The CDR3 sequence is 15 residues long. Trimming stripped 0 bases from V and 4 bases from J, with 12 bases between.

The rearrangement joins TRBV7-9 to TRBJ2-2; possibly TRBD1 for D (6 bases). CDR1 and CDR2 from the germline V gene are SEHNR and FQNEAQ (reference sequence). This CDR3 contains 14 residues. Between the trimmed V and J ends, which lost 4 bases and 6 bases, there was a span of 12 bases. The CDR3 DNA follows: TGTGCCAGCAGCTCGATCTGGGGGCCCGGGGAGCTGTTTTTT. It codes for CASSSIWGPGELFF.

V usage is TRBV10-3 and J usage is TRBJ2-7; 7 nucleotides align to TRBD2. Germline trimming cut 7 bases from V and 5 bases from J; bases unmatched to any gene: 11. This CDR3 comprises 14 residues. The germline V gene encodes CDR1 ENHRY and CDR2 SYGVKD. CDR3 amino acids: CAIMGGETGDEQYF. CDR3 sequence (DNA): TGTGCCATCATGGGGGGGGAGACTGGTGACGAGCAGTACTTC.

The chain has TRBV27 and TRBJ2-7; 9 bases align to TRBD2. Germline CDR1 reads MNHEY; CDR2 reads SMNVEV (reference sequence). V was clipped by 5 bases and J by 1 base; unmatched bases: 6. The CDR3 contains 15 residues. CDR3 in amino acids: CASSVSGGLSYEQYF. The CDR3 nucleotides are TGTGCCAGCAGTGTAAGCGGGGGGCTTTCCTACGAGCAGTACTTC.

The V gene is TRBV2, the J gene TRBJ1-4, with 7 bases aligning to TRBD1. This CDR3 contains 13 residues. The trim removed 6 bases at V and 5 bases at J, leaving 3 bases unmatched. Germline V gives CDR1 SNHLY, CDR2 FYNNEI. In DNA, the CDR3 is TGTGCCAGCAGCCGGGACAGCAATGAAAAACTGTTTTTT. It codes for CASSRDSNEKLFF.

This clone was detected once. The rearrangement joins TRBV7-6 to TRBJ1-5, with D unclear. The CDR3 has 17 amino acids. Germline values: CDR1 SGHVS, CDR2 FNYEAQ. V lost 0 bases and J lost 0, with 12 bases in between. Here the CDR3 DNA reads TGTGCCAGCAGCTTAGCGAGCGGAGCCACTAGCAATCAGCCCCAGCATTTT. Residues: CASSLASGATSNQPQHF. Drawing the rest from reference TRBV7-6 and TRBJ1-5, the complete variable domain is GAGVSQSPRYKVTKRGQDVALRCDPISGHVSLYWYRQALGQGPEFLTYFNYEAQQDKSGLPNDRFSAERPEGSISTLTIQRTEQRDSAMYRCASSLASGATSNQPQHFGDGTRLSIL.

V is TRBV2 and J is TRBJ1-1; D might be TRBD1 (5 bases). The CDR3 has 15 residues. The germline V and J ends were trimmed by 2 bases and 6 bases, with 16 bases remaining between them. Germline V lookup: CDR1 SNHLY, CDR2 FYNNEI. CDR3 DNA sequence: TGTGCCAGCAGTGAATTGGGACTTTCTTCCGCTGAAGCTTTCTTT. Protein sequence: CASSELGLSSAEAFF.

This chain uses TRBV7-3 with TRBJ2-3, with 13 bases matching TRBD2. V lost 5 bases and J lost 0; bases outside the gene matches: 8. The length of the CDR3 is 18 residues. CDR1 and CDR2 from the germline V gene are SGHTA and FQGTGA. In nucleotides, the CDR3 is TGTGCCAGCAGCACCCACGGGACTAGCGGGGTTAGCACAGATACGCAGTATTTT. Translating it yields CASSTHGTSGVSTDTQYF.

This chain links TRBV14 with TRBJ1-1, with D possibly TRBD1 on 6 matching bases. V lost 5 bases to trimming and J lost 7 bases, with 20 bases between them. Germline loops: CDR1 SGHDN, CDR2 FVKESK. The CDR3 is 15 amino acids. CDR3 DNA: TGTGCCAGCAGCTCCCTCTTGGGGACACCCAATGAAGCTTTCTTT. Translating gives CASSSLLGTPNEAFF.

This chain links TRBV6-5 with TRBJ2-7, with no clear D. Germline CDR1 and CDR2: MNHEY and SVGAGI. Trimming took off 6 bases at V and 7 bases at J, with 7 bases between the two ends. The CDR3 has 10 amino acids. Here the CDR3 DNA reads TGTGCCAGCAGCCCCAGGGAGCAGTACTTC. This translates into CASSPREQYF.

The rearrangement links TRBV19 to TRBJ1-4; no reliable D call. CDR3 size: 14 residues. Germline loops: CDR1 LNHDA, CDR2 SQIVND (reference sequence). V gave up 7 bases and J gave up 0 bases, with 9 bases separating them. The CDR3 region is CASKPTPTNEKLFF. In nucleotides, the CDR3 is TGTGCCAGTAAGCCGACTCCAACTAATGAAAAACTGTTTTTT.

V is TRBV5-1 and J is TRBJ2-2, with D perhaps TRBD2 (6 bases). The CDR3 totals 15 residues. CDR1 is SGHRS and CDR2 is YFSETQ in the germline V gene. The V and J ends lost 7 bases and 0 bases respectively, with 13 bases between them. The CDR3 nucleotides read TGCGCCAGCGGGACGGGGGACGCGAACACCGGGGAGCTGTTTTTT. Amino acid sequence: CASGTGDANTGELFF.

This chain uses TRBV27 with TRBJ2-7; 12 bases map to TRBD1. This CDR3 is 13 amino acids long. Germline assignment: CDR1 MNHEY and CDR2 SMNVEV (reference sequence). Trimming at V came to 8 bases and at J to 4 bases, leaving 3 bases not matched to a gene. CDR3 bases: TGTGCCAGCCGGGGACAGGGGGCTTACGAGCAGTACTTC. Protein product: CASRGQGAYEQYF.

V usage is TRBV19 and J usage is TRBJ1-5; TRBD1 aligns across 7 bases. The J segment lost 7 bases and the V segment lost 3 bases, leaving 12 bases of the junction unmatched. The CDR3 consists of 16 residues. The germline V gene encodes CDR1 LNHDA and CDR2 SQIVND (reference sequence). The CDR3 sequence: CASSINGAGGEQPQHF. The CDR3 DNA sequence: TGTGCCAGTAGTATCAATGGGGCAGGGGGTGAGCAGCCCCAGCATTTT.

This chain joins TRBV7-9 and TRBJ1-5; D is perhaps TRBD1 (5 bases). This CDR3 comprises 12 residues. The V gene's germline CDR1 is SEHNR and CDR2 FQNEAQ (reference sequence). The V end was cut by 5 bases, the J end by 9 bases, with 11 bases between. CDR3 in amino acids: CASSLSQGPQHF. The CDR3, as DNA: TGTGCCAGCAGCCTATCGCAGGGGCCCCAGCATTTT. Looking up the rest from reference TRBV7-9 and TRBJ1-5 gives the full variable domain: DTGVSQNPRHKITKRGQNVTFRCDPISEHNRLYWYRQTLGQGPEFLTYFQNEAQLEKSRLLSDRFSAERPKGSFSTLEIQRTEQGDSAMYLCASSLSQGPQHFGDGTRLSIL.

The chain carries TRBV7-9 and TRBJ1-1; 10 bases line up with TRBD1. Germline-derived CDR1 and CDR2 are SEHNR and FQNEAQ (reference sequence). V shed 5 bases and J 4 bases; nucleotides not matched to a gene: 7. The length of the CDR3 is 15 residues. The CDR3 reads CASSPPRTGGTEAFF. The CDR3 DNA is TGTGCCAGCAGCCCACCCCGGACAGGGGGCACTGAAGCTTTCTTT.

The chain links TRBV28 to TRBJ1-1, with D hard to call. The CDR3 loop spans 12 amino acids. The germline V gene encodes CDR1 MDHEN and CDR2 SYDVKM. The V end was cut by 4 bases, the J end by 7 bases, with 10 bases between. CDR3 region: CASSSLTDEAFF. The CDR3 DNA reads TGTGCCAGCAGTTCCTTGACTGATGAAGCTTTCTTT.

The chain recombines TRBV29-1 with TRBJ2-3, with TRBD2 identical over 10 bases. The trim removed 1 base at V and 0 bases at J, leaving 7 bases unmatched. This CDR3 region has 17 residues. Germline V gene sequence: CDR1 SQVTM, CDR2 ANQGSEA. The CDR3 DNA is TGCAGCGTTGAAGGCCTAGCGGGAGTTACTAGCACAGATACGCAGTATTTT. Its protein is CSVEGLAGVTSTDTQYF.

This clone was recorded a few times. V gene TRBV5-6 combines with J gene TRBJ2-5; 9 bases line up with TRBD1. The CDR3 has 15 residues. Trimming cost V 4 bases and J 7 bases; bases outside gene matches: 11. CDR1 SGHDT and CDR2 YYEEEE come from the germline V gene. The CDR3 coding sequence is TGTGCCAGCAGCAGGGGACAGGGAGATTCGGGGACCCAGTACTTC. Translating gives CASSRGQGDSGTQYF.

Only a few counts were recorded for this clone. This CDR3 is CASSPSGQMNTEAFF. For the CDR3, the DNA is TGTGCCAGCAGCCCGTCGGGACAAATGAACACTGAAGCTTTCTTT. The V call is TRBV11-2, the J call TRBJ1-1; D perhaps matches TRBD1 (6 bases). The CDR3 is 15 amino acids. V dropped 5 bases and J dropped 0 bases, with 13 bases sitting between them. The germline V gene encodes CDR1 SGHAT and CDR2 FQNNGV.

About this clone itself: The sample contains more than one DNA sequence encoding this CDR3. The rearrangement uses TRBV6-5 and TRBJ2-7, with D possibly matching TRBD2 (5 bases). The CDR3 runs to 12 residues. Germline assignment: CDR1 MNHEY and CDR2 SVGAGI. The V gene lost 2 bases and the J gene lost 4 bases, with 6 bases spanning the gap. The chain's CDR3 is CASSYRGYEQYF. In DNA, the CDR3 is TGTGCCAGCAGTTACCGGGGATACGAGCAGTACTTC.

The rearrangement uses TRBV5-1 and TRBJ1-2; D gene unclear. The V gene lost 4 bases and the J gene lost 0 bases, with 10 bases spanning the gap. CDR3 size: 14 residues. Germline V gene sequence: CDR1 SGHRS, CDR2 YFSETQ. The CDR3 bases are TGCGCCAGCAGCATTACCGGGACTAACTATGGCTACACCTTC. Its translation: CASSITGTNYGYTF.

The chain links TRBV5-4 to TRBJ1-2; D not resolved. V shed 1 base and J shed 8 bases, with 24 bases lying between them. The CDR3 has 17 residues. Germline CDR1 and CDR2: SGHNT and YYREEE (reference sequence). This CDR3 reads CASSLRGAGEGYRGYTF. The DNA of the CDR3 is TGTGCCAGCAGCTTGCGGGGTGCTGGGGAGGGATATAGGGGCTACACCTTC.